This T cell receptor (beta chain) stems from a study of T cell repertoires in cytomegalovirus infection (dated by TCRdb to about 2019). Regarding the study in general: Peptide stimulations targeted recently identified HLA-C-restricted CMV epitopes, whose presentation resists viral immunomodulation, together with well-studied HLA-B-restricted epitopes. Because public TCR beta signatures pointed to carriage of CMV infection together with the matching HLA type, the HLA type of each donor mattered for the analysis.

Summary of the overall study and its limitations: The ex vivo response was dominated by HLA-C-restricted CMV-specific TCR beta clonotypes, which also provided the single most frequent clonotype in two of eight donors. Carriers of CMV infection plus the relevant HLA type were discriminated by the cumulative frequency of public TCR beta family members in the study cohort and in an independent roughly 340-donor cohort.

This clonotype was seen ten or more times. Its antigen remains unidentified. No much larger clone is present one base from it, and per-base qualities are unavailable. From a lookup of the germline V gene, CDR1 and CDR2 are MNHNS and SASEGT. V trim: 10 bases; J trim: 4 bases; unmatched bases: 13. The cysteine opens and the phenylalanine closes a CDR3 of 17 amino acids. Only CDR3 DNA remains: 51 bases, in frame from the first base. Sequenced using an Illumina HiSeq 1500. Through fastp at Q25 and MiXCR, TCRdb rebuilt clones from the public reads, retaining in-frame beta chains. CDR3 protein duplicates are merged, each entry listing the most common genes and DNA. The sample data list some 800,000 distinct CDR3 sequences, and approximately 32% of these were observed just once. The ten top clones hold roughly an eighth of the sample. The sample's treatment or condition label is to be understood as: in vitro stimulation with specific CMV peptide epitopes to enrich CMV-specific T cells.

This clonotype was sampled from a human donor in good health (CMV status not recorded). Some clones in this sample may be carry-over from other donors' samples. The sequencing used cultured CD8+ T cells from PBMCs, collected from culture after CMV antigen stimulation. The chain is made from TRBV6-1 and TRBJ2-2, and TRBD1 aligns with 12 junction nucleotides. In nucleotide form, the sequence is TGTGCCATCCGTCCCGGGACAGGGGGCAGGAGCACCGGGGAGCTGTTTTTT. This is translated as CAIRPGTGGRSTGELFF.